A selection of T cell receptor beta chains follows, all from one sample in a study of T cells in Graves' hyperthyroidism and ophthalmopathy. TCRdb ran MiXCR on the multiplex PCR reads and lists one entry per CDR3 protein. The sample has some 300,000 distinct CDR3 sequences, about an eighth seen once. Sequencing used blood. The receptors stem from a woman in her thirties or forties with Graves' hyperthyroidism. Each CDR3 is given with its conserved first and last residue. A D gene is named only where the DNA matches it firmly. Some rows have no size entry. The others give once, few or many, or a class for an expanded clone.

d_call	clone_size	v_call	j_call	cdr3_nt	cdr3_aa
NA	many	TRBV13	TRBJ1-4	TGTGCCAGCAGCTCACGAGACAGCTTTAATGAAAAACTGTTTTTT	CASSSRDSFNEKLFF
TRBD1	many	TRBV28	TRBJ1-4	TGTGCCAGCAGCCCGGGACAGGCTGCAACTAATGAAAAACTGTTTTTT	CASSPGQAATNEKLFF
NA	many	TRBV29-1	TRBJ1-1	TGCAGCGTTCGGGGCATTAAGAACACTGAAGCTTTCTTT	CSVRGIKNTEAFF
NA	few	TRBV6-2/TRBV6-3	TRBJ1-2	TGTGCCAGCAGTTACTCTGGTGAGGCCTATGGCTACACCTTC	CASSYSGEAYGYTF
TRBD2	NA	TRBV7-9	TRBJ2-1	TGTGCCAGCAGCTTAGCTCATCCGGGACAACCGGGACTAGCGTACGATGAGCAGTTCTTC	CASSLAHPGQPGLAYDEQFF
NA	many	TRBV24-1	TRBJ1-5	TGTGCCACCAGTCCCCGAGGAGGCAGTAATCAGCCCCAGCATTTT	CATSPRGGSNQPQHF
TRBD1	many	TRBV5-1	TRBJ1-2	TGCGCCAGCAGCTTGGAGCCGAGGGGGCAGGGGACCTATGGCTACACCTTC	CASSLEPRGQGTYGYTF
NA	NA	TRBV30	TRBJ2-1	TGTGCCTGGAGTGTAGGTCCGTATTCACTAGCATCCTCCTACAATGAGCAGTTCTTC	CAWSVGPYSLASSYNEQFF
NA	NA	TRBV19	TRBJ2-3	TGTGCCAGTAGACTTCCTAGCACAGATACGCAGTATTTT	CASRLPSTDTQYF
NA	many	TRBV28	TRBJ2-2	TGTGCCAGCATTACGGGCGGGTTTTTTGCCACCGGGGAGCTGTTTTTT	CASITGGFFATGELFF
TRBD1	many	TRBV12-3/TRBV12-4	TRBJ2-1	TGTGCCAGCAGGCCTGGACAGGGGGCGCAAAATGAGCAGTTCTTC	CASRPGQGAQNEQFF
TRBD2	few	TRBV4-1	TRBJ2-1	TGCGCCAGCAGCCTTGTACTAGCGGGAGGGCTCAATGAGCAGTTCTTC	CASSLVLAGGLNEQFF
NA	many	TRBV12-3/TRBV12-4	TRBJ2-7	TGTGCCAGCAGTTCCACACGGCGGACCTACGAGCAGTACTTC	CASSSTRRTYEQYF
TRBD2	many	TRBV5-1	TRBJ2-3	TGCGCCAGCAGCTTACTAGCGGGAGGTTCCACAGATACGCAGTATTTT	CASSLLAGGSTDTQYF
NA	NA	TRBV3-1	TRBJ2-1	TGTGCCAGCAGCCCCACCGGGTCCCACCTTATGGTGCAGTTCTTC	CASSPTGSHLMVQFF
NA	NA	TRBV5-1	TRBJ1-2	TGCGCCAGCAGCTTTGACATAATCGATGGCTACACCTTC	CASSFDIIDGYTF
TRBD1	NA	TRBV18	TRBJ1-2	TGTGCCAGCTCACCACTAACGGGACAGAACTATGGCTACACCTTC	CASSPLTGQNYGYTF
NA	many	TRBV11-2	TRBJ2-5	TGTGCCAGCAGCTTAGATCTTCGGAGGGAGACCCAGTACTTC	CASSLDLRRETQYF
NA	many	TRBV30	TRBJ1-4	TGTGCCTGGAGCGCCCGCGGTGCAGAAAAACTGTTTTTT	CAWSARGAEKLFF
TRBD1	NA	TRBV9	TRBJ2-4	TGTGCCAGCAGCGTAGGACAGGGCGGCATTCAGTACTTC	CASSVGQGGIQYF
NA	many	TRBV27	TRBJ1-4	TGTGCCAGCAGTTTTCGGCCGGCCGCAACTAATGAAAAACTGTTTTTT	CASSFRPAATNEKLFF
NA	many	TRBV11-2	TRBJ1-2	TGTGCCAGCAGCTTTCAGGGGACCGATGGCTACACCTTC	CASSFQGTDGYTF
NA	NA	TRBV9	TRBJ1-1	TGTGCCAGCAGCGTAGCTCCGAACGGTGAAGCTTTCTTT	CASSVAPNGEAFF
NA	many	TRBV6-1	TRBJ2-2	TGTGCCAGCAGGGATAACCCGCGGACCGGGGAGCTGTTTTTT	CASRDNPRTGELFF
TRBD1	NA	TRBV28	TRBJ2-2	TGTGCCAGCAGTCCAACCGGGACAGGGTTCGGGGAGCTGTTTTTT	CASSPTGTGFGELFF
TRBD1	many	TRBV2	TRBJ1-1	TGTGCCAGCAGGGAGACAGGGGCCCTTGGAACTGAAGCTTTCTTT	CASRETGALGTEAFF
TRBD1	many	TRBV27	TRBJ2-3	TGTGCCAGCAGTTTCACAGGGGCCGTAATCAATACGCAGTATTTT	CASSFTGAVINTQYF
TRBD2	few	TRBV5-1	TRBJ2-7	TGCGCCAGCAGCCTGGGGACTAGCGGGAGGACTTTAAGCTCCTACGAGCAGTACTTC	CASSLGTSGRTLSSYEQYF
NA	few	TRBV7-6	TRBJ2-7	TGTGCCAGCAGCCCGGAGCCCTCGCTAGACGCCTACGAGCAGTACTTC	CASSPEPSLDAYEQYF
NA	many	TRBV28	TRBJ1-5	TGTGCCAGCAGTTTGCAAGATCGGTTCTACCAGCATTTT	CASSLQDRFYQHF
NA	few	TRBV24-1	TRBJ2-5	TGTGCCACCAGTGAGGAAAAGGGGGTGGGGGAGACCCAGTACTTC	CATSEEKGVGETQYF
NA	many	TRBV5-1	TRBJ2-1	TGCGCCAGCAGCTTGGACTACAATGAGCAGTTCTTC	CASSLDYNEQFF
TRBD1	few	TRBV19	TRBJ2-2	TGTGCCAGTAGTATCACAGGGGGGAGCACCGGGGAGCTGTTTTTT	CASSITGGSTGELFF
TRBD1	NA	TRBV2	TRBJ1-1	TGTGCCAGCAGTGTAGGGGGACAGGGGGATACTGAAGCTTTCTTT	CASSVGGQGDTEAFF
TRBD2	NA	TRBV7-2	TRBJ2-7	TGTGCCAGCAGCCTAGCGGGGACTAGCGCCTACGAGCAGTACTTC	CASSLAGTSAYEQYF
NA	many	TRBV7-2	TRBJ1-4	TGTGCCAGCTCGCTGCTGGGGGGTGAAAAACTGTTTTTT	CASSLLGGEKLFF
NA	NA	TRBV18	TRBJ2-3	TGTGCCAGCTCACCTTGGGGGTCGGCGACAGATACGCAGTATTTT	CASSPWGSATDTQYF
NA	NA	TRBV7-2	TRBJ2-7	TGTGCCAGCAGCTTCGACACAGACTACGAGCAGTACTTC	CASSFDTDYEQYF
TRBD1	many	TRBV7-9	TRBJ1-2	TGTGCCAGCAGCTTCGGCCCGGGACAGAACATCTATGGCTACACCTTC	CASSFGPGQNIYGYTF
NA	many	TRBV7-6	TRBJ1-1	TGTGCCAGCAGCCCCAATTGGGGGGGGACTGAAGCTTTCTTT	CASSPNWGGTEAFF
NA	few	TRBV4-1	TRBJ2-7	TGCGCCAGCAGTCCCATAGCGGAGAGCGGCTACGAGCAGTACTTC	CASSPIAESGYEQYF
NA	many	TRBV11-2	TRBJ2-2	TGTGCCAGCAGCACGACTAGATCCACCGGGGAGCTGTTTTTT	CASSTTRSTGELFF
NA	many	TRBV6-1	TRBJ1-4	TGTGCCAGCAGTGATGGGGTGTCCTATGAAAAACTGTTTTTT	CASSDGVSYEKLFF
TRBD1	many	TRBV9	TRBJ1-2	TGTGCCAGCAGCGGCGGGACAGCCGGGGGCTACACCTTC	CASSGGTAGGYTF
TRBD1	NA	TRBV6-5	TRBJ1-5	TGTGCCAGCAGTTACTCCCGACCCGGGACAGCGGTTCGGCCCCAGCATTTT	CASSYSRPGTAVRPQHF
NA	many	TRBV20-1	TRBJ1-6	TGCAGTGCTAGAGGATCCTATAATTCACCCCTCCACTTT	CSARGSYNSPLHF
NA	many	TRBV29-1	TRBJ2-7	TGCAGCGTTGAAGCGGCAGGAGCATCCTACGAGCAGTACTTC	CSVEAAGASYEQYF
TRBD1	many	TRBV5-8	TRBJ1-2	TGTGCCAGCAGCAGAGACAGGGTGCGGAACTATGGCTACACCTTC	CASSRDRVRNYGYTF
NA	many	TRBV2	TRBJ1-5	TGTGCCTCCGGGCAGGACAGCAATCAGCCCCAGCATTTT	CASGQDSNQPQHF
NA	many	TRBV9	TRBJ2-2	TGTGCCAGCAGCGTAGTGGCAGGCGGCACCGGGGAGCTGTTTTTT	CASSVVAGGTGELFF
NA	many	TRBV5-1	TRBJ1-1	TGCGCCAGCAGCCCCGGCGGTCTGGCCCTCATGAACACTGAAGCTTTCTTT	CASSPGGLALMNTEAFF
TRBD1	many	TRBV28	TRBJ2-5	TGTGCCAGCAGTCCAGGGGGATTTAAGACCCAGTACTTC	CASSPGGFKTQYF
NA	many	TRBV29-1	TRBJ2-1	TGCAGCGCTCAGTACGGGGTCTCCTACAATGAGCAGTTCTTC	CSAQYGVSYNEQFF